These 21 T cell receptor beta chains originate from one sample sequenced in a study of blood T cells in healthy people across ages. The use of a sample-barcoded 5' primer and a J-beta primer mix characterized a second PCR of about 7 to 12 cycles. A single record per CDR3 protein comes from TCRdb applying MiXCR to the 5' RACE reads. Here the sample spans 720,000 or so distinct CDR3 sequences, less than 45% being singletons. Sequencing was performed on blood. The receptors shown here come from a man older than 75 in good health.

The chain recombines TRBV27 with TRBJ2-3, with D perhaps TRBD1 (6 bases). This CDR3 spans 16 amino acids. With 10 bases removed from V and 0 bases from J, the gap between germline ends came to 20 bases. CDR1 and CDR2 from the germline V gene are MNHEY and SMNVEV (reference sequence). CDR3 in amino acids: CATKVTGLLSTDTQYF. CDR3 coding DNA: TGTGCCACGAAGGTAACAGGGCTACTTAGCACAGATACGCAGTATTTT.

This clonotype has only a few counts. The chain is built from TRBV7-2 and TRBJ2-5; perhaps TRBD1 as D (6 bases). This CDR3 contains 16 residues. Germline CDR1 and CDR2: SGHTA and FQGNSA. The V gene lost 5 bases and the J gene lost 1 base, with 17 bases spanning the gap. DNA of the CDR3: TGTGCCAGCAGCCTACTCCGGCGAGGGGGCCAAGAGACCCAGTACTTC. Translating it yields CASSLLRRGGQETQYF.

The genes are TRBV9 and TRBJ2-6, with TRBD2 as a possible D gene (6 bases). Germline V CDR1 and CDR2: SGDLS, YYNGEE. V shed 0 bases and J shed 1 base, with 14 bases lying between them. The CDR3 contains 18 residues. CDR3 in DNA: TGTGCCAGCAGCGTAGGATGGGAGGCGAAATCTGGGGCCAACGTCCTGACTTTC. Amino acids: CASSVGWEAKSGANVLTF.

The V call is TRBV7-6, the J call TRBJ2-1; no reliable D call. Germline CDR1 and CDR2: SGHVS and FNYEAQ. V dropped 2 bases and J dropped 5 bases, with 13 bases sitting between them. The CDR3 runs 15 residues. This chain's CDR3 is CASSLPGPLDNEQFF. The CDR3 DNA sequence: TGTGCCAGCAGCTTACCGGGTCCCCTTGACAATGAGCAGTTCTTC.

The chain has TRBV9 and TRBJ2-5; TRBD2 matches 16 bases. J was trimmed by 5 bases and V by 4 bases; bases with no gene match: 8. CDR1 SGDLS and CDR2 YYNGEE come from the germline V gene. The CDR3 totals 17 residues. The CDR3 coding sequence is TGTGCCAGCAGCTCCGGGACTAGCGGGAGGGGGCGGGAGACCCAGTACTTC. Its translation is CASSSGTSGRGRETQYF.

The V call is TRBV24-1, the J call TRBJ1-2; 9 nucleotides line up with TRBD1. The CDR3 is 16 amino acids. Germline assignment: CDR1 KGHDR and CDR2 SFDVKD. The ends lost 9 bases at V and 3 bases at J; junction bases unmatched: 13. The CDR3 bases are TGTGCCACCTGCCATCCTACCGGGACAGGGCACTATGGCTACACCTTC. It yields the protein CATCHPTGTGHYGYTF.

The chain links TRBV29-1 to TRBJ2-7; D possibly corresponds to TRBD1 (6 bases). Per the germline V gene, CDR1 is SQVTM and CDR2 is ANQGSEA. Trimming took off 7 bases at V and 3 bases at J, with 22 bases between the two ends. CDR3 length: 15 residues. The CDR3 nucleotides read TGCAGCGCTAAGACCGGGACATCGCTTGTCTACGAGCAGTACTTC. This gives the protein CSAKTGTSLVYEQYF.

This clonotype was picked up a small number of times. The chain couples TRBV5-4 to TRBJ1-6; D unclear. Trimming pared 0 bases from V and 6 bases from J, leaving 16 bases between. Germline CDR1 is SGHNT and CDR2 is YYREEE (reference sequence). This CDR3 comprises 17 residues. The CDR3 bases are TGTGCCAGCAGCTTGGGAAGGGATCGATCGCGTAATTCACCCCTCCACTTT. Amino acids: CASSLGRDRSRNSPLHF.

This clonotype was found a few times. CDR3: CASSLTGTSYNEQFF. CDR3 in DNA: TGCGCCAGCAGCTTGACGGGGACCTCCTACAATGAGCAGTTCTTC. This chain links TRBV5-1 with TRBJ2-1, with D perhaps assigned TRBD1 or TRBD2 (5 bases each). Germline values: CDR1 SGHRS, CDR2 YFSETQ. V was clipped by 1 base and J by 0 bases, with 8 bases between them. The CDR3 has 15 residues.

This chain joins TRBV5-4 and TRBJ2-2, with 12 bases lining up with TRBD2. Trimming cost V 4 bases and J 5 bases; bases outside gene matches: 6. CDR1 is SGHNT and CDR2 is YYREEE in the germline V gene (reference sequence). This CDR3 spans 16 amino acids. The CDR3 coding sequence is TGTGCCAGCAGCCTGACTAGCGGGAGTGGTACCGGGGAGCTGTTTTTT. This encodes CASSLTSGSGTGELFF. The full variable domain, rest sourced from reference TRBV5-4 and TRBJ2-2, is ETGVTQSPTHLIKTRGQQVTLRCSSQSGHNTVSWYQQALGQGPQFIFQYYREEENGRGNFPPRFSGLQFPNYSSELNVNALELDDSALYLCASSLTSGSGTGELFFGEGSRLTVL.

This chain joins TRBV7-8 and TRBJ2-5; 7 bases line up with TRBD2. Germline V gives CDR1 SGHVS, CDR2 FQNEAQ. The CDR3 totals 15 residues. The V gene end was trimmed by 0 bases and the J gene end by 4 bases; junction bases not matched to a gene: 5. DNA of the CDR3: TGTGCCAGCAGCTTAGCCCAGGGACTATTAGAGACCCAGTACTTC. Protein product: CASSLAQGLLETQYF. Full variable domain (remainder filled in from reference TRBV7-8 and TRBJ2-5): GAGVSQSPRYKVAKRGQDVALRCDPISGHVSLFWYQQALGQGPEFLTYFQNEAQLDKSGLPSDRFFAERPEGSVSTLKIQRTQQEDSAVYLCASSLAQGLLETQYFGPGTRLLVL.

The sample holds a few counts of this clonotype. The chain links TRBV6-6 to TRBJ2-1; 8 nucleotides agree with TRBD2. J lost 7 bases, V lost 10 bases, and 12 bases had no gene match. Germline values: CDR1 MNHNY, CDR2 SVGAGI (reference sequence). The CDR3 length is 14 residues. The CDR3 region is CATAGSGSLNEQFF. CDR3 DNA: TGTGCCACCGCAGGCAGCGGGAGCTTGAATGAGCAGTTCTTC.

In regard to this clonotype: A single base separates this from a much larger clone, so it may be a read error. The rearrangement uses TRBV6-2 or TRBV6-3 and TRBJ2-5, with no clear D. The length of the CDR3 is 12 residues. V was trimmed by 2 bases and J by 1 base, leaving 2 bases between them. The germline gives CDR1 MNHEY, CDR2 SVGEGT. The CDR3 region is CASSYVQETQYF. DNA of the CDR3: TGTGCCAGCAGTTACGTCCAAGAGACCCAGTACTTC.

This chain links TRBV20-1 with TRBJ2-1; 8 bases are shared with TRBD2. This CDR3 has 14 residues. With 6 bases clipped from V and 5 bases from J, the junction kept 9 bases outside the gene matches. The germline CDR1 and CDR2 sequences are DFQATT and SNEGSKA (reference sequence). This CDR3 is CSAPSGSLNNEQFF. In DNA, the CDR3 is TGCAGTGCCCCCAGCGGGAGCCTTAACAATGAGCAGTTCTTC.

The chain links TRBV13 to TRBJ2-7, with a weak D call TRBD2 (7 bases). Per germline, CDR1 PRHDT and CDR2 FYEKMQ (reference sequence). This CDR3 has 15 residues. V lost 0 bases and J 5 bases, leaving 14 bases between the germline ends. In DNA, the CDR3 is TGTGCCAGCAGCTTAGGGAGGGGGGGAAATGACGAGCAGTACTTC. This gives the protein CASSLGRGGNDEQYF.

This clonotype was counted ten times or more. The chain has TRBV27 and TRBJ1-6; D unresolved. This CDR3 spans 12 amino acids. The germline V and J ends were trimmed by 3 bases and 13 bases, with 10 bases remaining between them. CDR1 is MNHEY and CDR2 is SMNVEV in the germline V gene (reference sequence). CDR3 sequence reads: CASSFPGSPLHF. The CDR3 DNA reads TGTGCCAGCAGTTTCCCGGGTTCTCCCCTCCACTTT.

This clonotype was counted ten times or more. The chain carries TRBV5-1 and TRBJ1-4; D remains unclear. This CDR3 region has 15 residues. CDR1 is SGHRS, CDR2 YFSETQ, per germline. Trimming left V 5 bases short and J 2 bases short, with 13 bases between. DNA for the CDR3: TGCGCCAGCAGTTACGAAAGTGGGACTAATGAAAAACTGTTTTTT. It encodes CASSYESGTNEKLFF.

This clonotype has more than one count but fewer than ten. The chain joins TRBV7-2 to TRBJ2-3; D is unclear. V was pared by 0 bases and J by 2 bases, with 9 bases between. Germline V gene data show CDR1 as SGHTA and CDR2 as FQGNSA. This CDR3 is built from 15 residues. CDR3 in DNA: TGTGCCAGCAGCTTAGCTCTTGCGGCCACAGATACGCAGTATTTT. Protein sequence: CASSLALAATDTQYF. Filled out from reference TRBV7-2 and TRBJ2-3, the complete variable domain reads GAGVSQSPSNKVTEKGKDVELRCDPISGHTALYWYRQSLGQGLEFLIYFQGNSAPDKSGLPSDRFSAERTGGSVSTLTIQRTQQEDSAVYLCASSLALAATDTQYFGPGTRLTVL.

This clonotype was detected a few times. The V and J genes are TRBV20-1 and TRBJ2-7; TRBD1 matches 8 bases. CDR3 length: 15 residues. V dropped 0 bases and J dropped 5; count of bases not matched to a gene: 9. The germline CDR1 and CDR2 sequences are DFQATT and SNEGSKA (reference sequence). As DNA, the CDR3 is TGCAGTGCTAGAGATCAGGGGGCAGTTCAGAACGAGCAGTACTTC. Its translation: CSARDQGAVQNEQYF.

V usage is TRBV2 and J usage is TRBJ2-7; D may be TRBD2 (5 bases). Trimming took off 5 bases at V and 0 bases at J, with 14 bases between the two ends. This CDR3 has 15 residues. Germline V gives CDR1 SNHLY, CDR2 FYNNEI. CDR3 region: CASSISSGNSYEQYF. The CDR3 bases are TGTGCCAGCAGTATCTCCAGCGGAAACTCCTACGAGCAGTACTTC. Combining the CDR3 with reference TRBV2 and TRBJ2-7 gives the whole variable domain EPEVTQTPSHQVTQMGQEVILRCVPISNHLYFYWYRQILGQKVEFLVSFYNNEISEKSEIFDDQFSVERPDGSNFTLKIRSTKLEDSAMYFCASSISSGNSYEQYFGPGTRLTVT.

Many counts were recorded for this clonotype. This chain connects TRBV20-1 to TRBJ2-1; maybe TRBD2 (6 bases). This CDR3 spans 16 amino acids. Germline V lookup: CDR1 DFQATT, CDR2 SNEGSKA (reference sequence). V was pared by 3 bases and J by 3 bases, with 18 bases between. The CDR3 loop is CSASGRVGGLYNEQFF. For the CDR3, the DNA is TGCAGTGCTAGTGGAAGGGTGGGAGGACTCTACAATGAGCAGTTCTTC.